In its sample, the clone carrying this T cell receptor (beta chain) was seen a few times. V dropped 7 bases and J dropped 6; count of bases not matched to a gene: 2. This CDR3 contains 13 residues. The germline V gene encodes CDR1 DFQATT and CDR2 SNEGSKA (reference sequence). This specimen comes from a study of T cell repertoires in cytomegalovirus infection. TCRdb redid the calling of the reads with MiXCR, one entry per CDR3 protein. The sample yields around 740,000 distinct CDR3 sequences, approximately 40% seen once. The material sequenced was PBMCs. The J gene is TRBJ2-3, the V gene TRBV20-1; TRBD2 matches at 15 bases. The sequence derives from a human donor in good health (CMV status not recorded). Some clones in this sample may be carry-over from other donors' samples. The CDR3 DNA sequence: TGCAGTGGGACTAGCGGGGGGGGGGATACGCAGTATTTT. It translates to CSGTSGGGDTQYF.